The rows below give T cell receptor beta chains drawn from one sample of a study of shared clonotypes between healthy human individuals. Libraries were prepared by immunoSEQ multiplex PCR; TCRdb keeps only in-frame clonotypes and omits some of them. The sample shows fewer than 1.6 million clones, 98% of them seen only once. The sequenced material came from naive CD4+ T cells sorted from blood. These receptors originate from a man aged 25-45 years in good health. Each CDR3 is given with its conserved first and last residue. A D gene is named only where the DNA matches it firmly. Some rows have no size entry. The others give once, few or many, or a class for an expanded clone.

TGTGCCAGCAGCTTAGATGTCAGGGGAGCGAAGACCGGGGAGCTGTTTTTT CASSLDVRGAKTGELFF TRBJ2-2 TRBV11-2 . .
TGTGCCAGCAGCTTAGGAAGGGGTGGCTATGGCTACACCTTC CASSLGRGGYGYTF TRBJ1-2 TRBV7-2 . .
TGTGCCAGCAGCGTGTTTAGCGGGAGGTTAAATGAGCAGTTCTTC CASSVFSGRLNEQFF TRBJ2-1 TRBV9 TRBD2 .
TGTGCCACCAGCAGAGATCAAGGAAGCTATGGCTACACCTTC CATSRDQGSYGYTF TRBJ1-2 TRBV15 . .
TGCGCCAGCAGCTGGGGGCGGGCGAACACTGAAGCTTTCTTT CASSWGRANTEAFF TRBJ1-1 TRBV5-1 . .
TGCGCCAGCAGCACAACCCGAGGCGGCTCCTACGAGCAGTACTTC CASSTTRGGSYEQYF TRBJ2-7 TRBV5-1 . .
TGTGCCAGCAGCACTGGACAGGTAGTCAATCTGGCCTCTGAAGCTTTCTTT CASSTGQVVNLASEAFF TRBJ1-1 TRBV7-9 TRBD1 .
TGTGCCTGGAGTTGGGTGCTAGGAGGGCGACACTACGAGCAGTACTTC CAWSWVLGGRHYEQYF TRBJ2-7 TRBV30 . .
TGTGCCAGCGCCCCACCCCCCCACAATGAGCAGTTCTTC CASAPPPHNEQFF TRBJ2-1 TRBV6-5 . .
TGTGCCAGCAGGAGGGACAGGGGGCAAGAGCAGTACTTC CASRRDRGQEQYF TRBJ2-7 TRBV2 TRBD1 .
TGCGCCAGCAGAGCTTGGGACAGGGGATTAGGGGACGAGCAGTACTTC CASRAWDRGLGDEQYF TRBJ2-7 TRBV5-1 TRBD1 .
TGTGCCAGCACTGAGGGAGGGCCAGCCAAAAACATTCAGTACTTC CASTEGGPAKNIQYF TRBJ2-4 TRBV28 TRBD2 .
TGTGCCACCAGCAGTACAGGTATCCAAGAGACCCAGTACTTC CATSSTGIQETQYF TRBJ2-5 TRBV15 . .
TGCGCCAGCAGCTCGCAGGTCAGCTCCTACAATGAGCAGTTCTTC CASSSQVSSYNEQFF TRBJ2-1 TRBV5-1 . .
TGTGCCAGCAGTTTGCCTACCGGGGAGCTGTTTTTT CASSLPTGELFF TRBJ2-2 TRBV28 . .
TGTGCCAGCAGCATTAATACAGATACGCAGTATTTT CASSINTDTQYF TRBJ2-3 TRBV7-9 . few
TGTGCCAGCTCCTCGGGACAGGAGTACTCTGGAAACACCATATATTTT CASSSGQEYSGNTIYF TRBJ1-3 TRBV18 TRBD1 .
TGTGCCAGCAGCTCGCGTAGCAAGCCCTACGAGCAGTACTTC CASSSRSKPYEQYF TRBJ2-7 TRBV5-4 . once
TGTGCCAGCAGCTTAGATTTCAACACAGATACGCAGTATTTT CASSLDFNTDTQYF TRBJ2-3 TRBV7-2 . .
TGCGCCAGCAGGACGGACAGGGCCGACTATGGCTACACCTTC CASRTDRADYGYTF TRBJ1-2 TRBV5-1 TRBD1 .
TGTGCCAGCAGCTTACTTCCCTTAAACACCGGGGAGCTGTTTTTT CASSLLPLNTGELFF TRBJ2-2 TRBV7-2 . .
TGTGCCAGCAGCCAGGAGACAACAGATACGCAGTATTTT CASSQETTDTQYF TRBJ2-3 TRBV9 . .
TGTGCCAGCAGCCATAGACAGCTTCCAACTAATGAAAAACTGTTTTTT CASSHRQLPTNEKLFF TRBJ1-4 TRBV13 . .
TGTGCCAGCAGCCCCGGGACAGGCCGATCTGACACCTTC CASSPGTGRSDTF TRBJ1-2 TRBV28 TRBD1 .
TGTGCCAGCAGTCCGCCCGGGACCTCCTACGAGCAGTACTTC CASSPPGTSYEQYF TRBJ2-7 TRBV28 . .
TGTGCCAGCAGCTTCGACAGCCAAGAGACCCAGTACTTC CASSFDSQETQYF TRBJ2-5 TRBV5-6 . .
TGTGCCAGCAGCGTAGCGGGATCGGGCGAGCAGTACTTC CASSVAGSGEQYF TRBJ2-7 TRBV11-2 TRBD2 .
TGCGCCAGCAGCTTGGCACTAGCGGTCTACAATGAGCAGTTCTTC CASSLALAVYNEQFF TRBJ2-1 TRBV5-1 TRBD2 .
TGCGCCAGCAGTGGGACAGGGGGAAAAGAGACCCAGTACTTC CASSGTGGKETQYF TRBJ2-5 TRBV10-2 TRBD1 .
TGTGCCACCAGCAGAGATGGGGCTGGCTACACCTTC CATSRDGAGYTF TRBJ1-2 TRBV15 . .
TGTGCCAGCAGCCTCGGGGGACTAGCGGGAGCAGATACGCAGTATTTT CASSLGGLAGADTQYF TRBJ2-3 TRBV5-4 TRBD2 .
TGTGCCAGCAGCTTTGGTCGGGTTAACTATGGCTACACCTTC CASSFGRVNYGYTF TRBJ1-2 TRBV12-1 . .
TGTGCCAGCAGCTTAGTGGGGCAGGCTTCTTACGAGCAGTACTTC CASSLVGQASYEQYF TRBJ2-7 TRBV7-6 . .
TGTGCCAGTAGTATAGCGCAGGGACAGGTGACCTATGGCTACACCTTC CASSIAQGQVTYGYTF TRBJ1-2 TRBV19 TRBD1 .
TGTGCCAGCAGCGTAGAGACGGGGACTTACAATGAGCAGTTCTTC CASSVETGTYNEQFF TRBJ2-1 TRBV9 . .
TGTGCCAGCTCAAAGGGAGCGAACACTGAAGCTTTCTTT CASSKGANTEAFF TRBJ1-1 TRBV18 . .
TGTGCCAGCAGCTTTAGGGGCGGTCCGGGCTCCTACAATGAGCAGTTCTTC CASSFRGGPGSYNEQFF TRBJ2-1 TRBV7-9 . .
TGTGCCTGGAGTACCGGGGCGGAGACCCAGTACTTC CAWSTGAETQYF TRBJ2-5 TRBV30 . .
TGTGCCAGCAGCGAAGGGACTAGCGGGACCCGACGCTCCTCCTACGAGCAGTACTTC CASSEGTSGTRRSSYEQYF TRBJ2-7 TRBV21-1 . .
TGTGCCAGCAGTCCCTTGAGCGGGGGTTCTATTTATACGCAGTATTTT CASSPLSGGSIYTQYF TRBJ2-3 TRBV27 TRBD2 .
TGTGCCAGCAGCCGGGACAGGGCCAATGGCTACACCTTC CASSRDRANGYTF TRBJ1-2 TRBV28 TRBD1 .
TGTGCCAGCAGCTTAGCGTTCAGGGGGAGGGAAAACATTCAGTACTTC CASSLAFRGRENIQYF TRBJ2-4 TRBV7-8 . once
TGTGCCAGCAGCCAGGGACCCCAAGAGACCCAGTACTTC CASSQGPQETQYF TRBJ2-5 TRBV5-5 . .
TGTGCCAGCTCCCCAGAGGAACGGGCCCAGTACTTC CASSPEERAQYF TRBJ2-5 TRBV18 . few
TGTGCCAGCAGTGAAGGACTAGCGGAGGCAGATACGCAGTATTTT CASSEGLAEADTQYF TRBJ2-3 TRBV6-1 TRBD2 .
TGCGCCAGCAGCGTCCCGGGACTAGCGGGGGGGAATGAGCAGTTCTTC CASSVPGLAGGNEQFF TRBJ2-1 TRBV5-1 TRBD2 .
TGTGCCAGCAGCCAAGGAAATCAGAAGCAGTACTTC CASSQGNQKQYF TRBJ2-7 TRBV14 . .
TGTGCCAGCACCATAGCCAGAGCCGGTGAGCAGTTCTTC CASTIARAGEQFF TRBJ2-1 TRBV11-2 . .
TGTGCCAGCACGGTACTCCACTCCTACGAGCAGTACTTC CASTVLHSYEQYF TRBJ2-7 TRBV6-1 . .
TGTGCCAGTCCTGGGGAGAGATTCAGGGTCGCTGGGGCCAACGTCCTGACTTTC CASPGERFRVAGANVLTF TRBJ2-6 TRBV11-2 . .
TGTGCCAGCAGTGGACAGGGGTTCCGGCCCCAGCATTTT CASSGQGFRPQHF TRBJ1-5 TRBV6-1 TRBD1 .
TGTGCCAGCTCACCCCCCTCGGGAGATACGCAGTATTTT CASSPPSGDTQYF TRBJ2-3 TRBV18 . .
TGTGCCAGCTCACCCGGACTAGCGGGCACAGATACGCAGTATTTT CASSPGLAGTDTQYF TRBJ2-3 TRBV18 TRBD2 few
TGCGCCAGCAGCTTGGCCATCGGGGGTGGGGAGCAGTACTTC CASSLAIGGGEQYF TRBJ2-7 TRBV5-1 . .